This TCR beta chain was identified during a study of cytomegalovirus exposure and HLA in healthy donors. PCR used 60 Vbeta primers and 13 Jbeta primers. This table comes from immunoSEQ multiplex PCR, and its TCRdb copy is limited to in-frame clones, with some not included. The sample contains fewer than 350,000 clones, around 90% of which appear only once. General study points: Later genetic work tied a missense DCLRE1C variant to beta-chain V and J trimming.

A word on this clone: Its target is not known.

The receptor comes from a woman younger than 30 in good health and CMV-seronegative. The source material was PBMCs.

CDR3 residues: CASSLEGLGGRPYNEQFF. The CDR3, as DNA: TGCGCCAGCAGCCTGGAGGGATTGGGCGGGCGCCCCTACAATGAGCAGTTCTTC. The rearrangement links TRBV5-1 to TRBJ2-1; TRBD2 might be the D (6 bases). Trimming shortened V by 4 bases and J by 2 bases, and 22 bases separated the two germline ends. The CDR3 has 18 residues. Germline loops: CDR1 SGHRS, CDR2 YFSETQ. Combining the CDR3 with reference TRBV5-1 and TRBJ2-1 gives the whole variable domain KAGVTQTPRYLIKTRGQQVTLSCSPISGHRSVSWYQQTPGQGLQFLFEYFSETQRNKGNFPGRFSGRQFSNSRSEMNVSTLELGDSALYLCASSLEGLGGRPYNEQFFGPGTRLTVL.